This T cell receptor (beta chain) was captured by sequencing in a study of post-analysis software for immune sequencing data. Study outcomes and limitations: Significantly decreased normalized Chao1 diversity was recorded for multiple sclerosis patients relative to controls. Patients carried several TRBV segments more frequently than controls did, and TRBV5-6, TRBV5-1 and TRBV20-1 were among them. Analysis by F measure revealed that same-batch samples clustered strongly together.

The V gene end was trimmed by 2 bases and the J gene end by 6 bases; junction bases not matched to a gene: 7. Germline V gene data show CDR1 as SGHAT and CDR2 as FQNNGV. The CDR3 has 16 amino acids. Prepared TCR beta cDNA libraries contained unique molecular identifiers. About 460,000 cDNA molecules were obtained from approximately 0.91 to 9.4 million T cells. TCRdb re-derived calls from the PCR reads in MiXCR, one entry per CDR3 protein. The sample has more than 500,000 distinct CDR3 sequences; 30% to 40% are singletons. Points on this clonotype: The antigen is not known.

The chain employs TRBV11-2 and TRBJ1-6; 7 nucleotides agree with TRBD1. The sequence was obtained from a girl under 18 with multiple sclerosis. Sequences were obtained from blood. CDR3 residues: CASSLSWGQLNSPLHF. The CDR3 DNA follows: TGTGCCAGCAGCTTAAGCTGGGGACAGCTTAATTCACCCCTCCACTTT.